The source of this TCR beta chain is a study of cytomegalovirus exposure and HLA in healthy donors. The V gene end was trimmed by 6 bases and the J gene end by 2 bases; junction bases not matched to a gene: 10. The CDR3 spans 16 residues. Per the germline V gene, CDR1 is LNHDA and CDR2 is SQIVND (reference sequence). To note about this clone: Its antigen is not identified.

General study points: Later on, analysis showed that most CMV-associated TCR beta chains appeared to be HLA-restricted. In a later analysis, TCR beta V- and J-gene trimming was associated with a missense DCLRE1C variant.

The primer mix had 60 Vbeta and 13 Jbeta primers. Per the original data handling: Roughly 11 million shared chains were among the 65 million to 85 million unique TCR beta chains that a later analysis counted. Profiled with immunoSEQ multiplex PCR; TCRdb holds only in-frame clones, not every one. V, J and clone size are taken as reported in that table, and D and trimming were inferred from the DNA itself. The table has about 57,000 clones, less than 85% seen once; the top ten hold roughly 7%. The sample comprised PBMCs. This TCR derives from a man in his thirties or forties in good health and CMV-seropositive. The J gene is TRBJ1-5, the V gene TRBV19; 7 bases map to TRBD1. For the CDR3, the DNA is TGTGCCAGTAGGCGGACCAGGGGGTATGGCAATCAGCCCCAGCATTTT. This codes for CASRRTRGYGNQPQHF.